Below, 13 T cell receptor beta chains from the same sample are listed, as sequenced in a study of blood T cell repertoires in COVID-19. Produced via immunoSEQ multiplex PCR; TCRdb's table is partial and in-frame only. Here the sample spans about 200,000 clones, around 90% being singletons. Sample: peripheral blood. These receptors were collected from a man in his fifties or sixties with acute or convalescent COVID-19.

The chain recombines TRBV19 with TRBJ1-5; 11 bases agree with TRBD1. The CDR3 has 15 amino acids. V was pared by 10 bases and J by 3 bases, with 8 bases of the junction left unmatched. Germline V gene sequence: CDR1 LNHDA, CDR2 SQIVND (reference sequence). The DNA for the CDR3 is TGTGCCACCCACCCGGACAGGGGGCTCAATCAGCCCCAGCATTTT. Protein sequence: CATHPDRGLNQPQHF. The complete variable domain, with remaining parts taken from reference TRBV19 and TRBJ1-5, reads DGGITQSPKYLFRKEGQNVTLSCEQNLNHDAMYWYRQDPGQGLRLIYYSQIVNDFQKGDIAEGYSVSREKKESFPLTVTSAQKNPTAFYLCATHPDRGLNQPQHFGDGTRLSIL.

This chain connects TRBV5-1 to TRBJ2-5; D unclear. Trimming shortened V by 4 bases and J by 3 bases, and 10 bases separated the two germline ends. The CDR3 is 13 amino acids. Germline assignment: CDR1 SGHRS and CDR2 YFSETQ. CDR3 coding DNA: TGCGCCAGCAGCCCCCTACCGGAAGAGACCCAGTACTTC. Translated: CASSPLPEETQYF.

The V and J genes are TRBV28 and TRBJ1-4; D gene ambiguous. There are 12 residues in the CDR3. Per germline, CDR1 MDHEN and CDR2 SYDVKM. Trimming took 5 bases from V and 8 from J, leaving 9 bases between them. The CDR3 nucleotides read TGTGCCAGCAGTCGCGGCGGGGAAAAACTGTTTTTT. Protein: CASSRGGEKLFF. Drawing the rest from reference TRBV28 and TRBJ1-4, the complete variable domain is DVKVTQSSRYLVKRTGEKVFLECVQDMDHENMFWYRQDPGLGLRLIYFSYDVKMKEKGDIPEGYSVSREKKERFSLILESASTNQTSMYLCASSRGGEKLFFGSGTQLSVL.

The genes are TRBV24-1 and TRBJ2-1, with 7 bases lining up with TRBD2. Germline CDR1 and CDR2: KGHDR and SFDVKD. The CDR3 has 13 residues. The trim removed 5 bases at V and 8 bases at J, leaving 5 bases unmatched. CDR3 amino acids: CATSVSGNHEQFF. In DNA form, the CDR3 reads TGTGCCACCAGTGTAAGCGGGAACCATGAGCAGTTCTTC.

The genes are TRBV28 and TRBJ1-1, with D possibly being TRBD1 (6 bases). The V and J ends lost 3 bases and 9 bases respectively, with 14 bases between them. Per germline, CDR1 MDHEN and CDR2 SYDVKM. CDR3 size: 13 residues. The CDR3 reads CASSFRDTMKAFF. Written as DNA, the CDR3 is TGTGCCAGCAGTTTTCGGGACACAATGAAAGCTTTCTTT.

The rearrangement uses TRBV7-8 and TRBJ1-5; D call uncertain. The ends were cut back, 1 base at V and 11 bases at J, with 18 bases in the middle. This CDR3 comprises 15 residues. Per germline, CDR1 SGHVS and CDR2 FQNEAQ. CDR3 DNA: TGTGCCAGCAGCTTAGGGGCAATCGAATCAGGTTCCCAGCATTTT. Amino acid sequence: CASSLGAIESGSQHF. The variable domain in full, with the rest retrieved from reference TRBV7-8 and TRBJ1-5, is GAGVSQSPRYKVAKRGQDVALRCDPISGHVSLFWYQQALGQGPEFLTYFQNEAQLDKSGLPSDRFFAERPEGSVSTLKIQRTQQEDSAVYLCASSLGAIESGSQHFGDGTRLSIL.

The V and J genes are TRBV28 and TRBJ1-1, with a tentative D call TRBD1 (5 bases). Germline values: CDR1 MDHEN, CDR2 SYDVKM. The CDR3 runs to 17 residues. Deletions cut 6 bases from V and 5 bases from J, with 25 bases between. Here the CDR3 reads CASRLYRSWGGRTEAFF. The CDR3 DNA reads TGTGCCAGCAGGCTTTATAGGTCATGGGGCGGTCGGACTGAAGCTTTCTTT.

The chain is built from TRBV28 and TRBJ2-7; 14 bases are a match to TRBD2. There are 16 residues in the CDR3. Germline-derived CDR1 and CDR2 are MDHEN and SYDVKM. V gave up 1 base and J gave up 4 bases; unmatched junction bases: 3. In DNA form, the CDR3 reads TGTGCCAGCAGTTTATCCGGGACTAGCGGGAGATACGAGCAGTACTTC. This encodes CASSLSGTSGRYEQYF.

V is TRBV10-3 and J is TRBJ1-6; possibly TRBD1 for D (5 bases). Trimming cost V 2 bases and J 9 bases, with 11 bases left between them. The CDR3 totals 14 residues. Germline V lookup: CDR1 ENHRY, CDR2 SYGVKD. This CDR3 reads CAISEQGFSSPLHF. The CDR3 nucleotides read TGTGCCATCAGTGAGCAGGGTTTCTCTTCACCCCTCCACTTT.

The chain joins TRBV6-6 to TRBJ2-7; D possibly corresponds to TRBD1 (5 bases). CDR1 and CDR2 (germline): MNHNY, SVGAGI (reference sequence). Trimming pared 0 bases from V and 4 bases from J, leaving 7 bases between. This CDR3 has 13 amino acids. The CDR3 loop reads CASSYSDIYEQYF. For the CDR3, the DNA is TGTGCCAGCAGTTACTCGGACATTTACGAGCAGTACTTC.

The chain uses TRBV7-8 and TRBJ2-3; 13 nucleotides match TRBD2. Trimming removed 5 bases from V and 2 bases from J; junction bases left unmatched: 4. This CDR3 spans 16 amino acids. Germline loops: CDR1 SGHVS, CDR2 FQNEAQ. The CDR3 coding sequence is TGTGCCAGCAGCCCACTAGCGGGGGGGGCCACAGATACGCAGTATTTT. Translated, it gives CASSPLAGGATDTQYF.

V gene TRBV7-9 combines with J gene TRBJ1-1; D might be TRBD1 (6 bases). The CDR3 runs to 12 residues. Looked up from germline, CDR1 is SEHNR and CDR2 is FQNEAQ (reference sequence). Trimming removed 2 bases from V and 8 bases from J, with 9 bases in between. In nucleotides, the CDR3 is TGTGCCAGCAGCTTATTACAGGGCGAAGCTTTCTTT. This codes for CASSLLQGEAFF.

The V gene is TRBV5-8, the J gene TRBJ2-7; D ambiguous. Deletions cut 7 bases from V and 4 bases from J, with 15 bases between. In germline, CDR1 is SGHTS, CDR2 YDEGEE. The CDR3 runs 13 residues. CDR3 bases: TGTGCCAGCTATGAGCGCGGAAGTTACGAGCAGTACTTC. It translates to CASYERGSYEQYF.